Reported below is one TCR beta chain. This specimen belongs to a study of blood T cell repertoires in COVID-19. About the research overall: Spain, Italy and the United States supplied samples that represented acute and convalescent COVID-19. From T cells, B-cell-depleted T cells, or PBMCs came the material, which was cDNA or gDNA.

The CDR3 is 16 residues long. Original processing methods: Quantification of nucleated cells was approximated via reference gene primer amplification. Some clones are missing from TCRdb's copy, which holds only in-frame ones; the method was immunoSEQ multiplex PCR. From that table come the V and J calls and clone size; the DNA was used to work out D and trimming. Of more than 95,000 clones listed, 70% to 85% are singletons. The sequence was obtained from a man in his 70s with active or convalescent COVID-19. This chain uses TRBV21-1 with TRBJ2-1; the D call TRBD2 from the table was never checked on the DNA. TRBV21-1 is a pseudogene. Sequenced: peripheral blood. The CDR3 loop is CASSKLRAGGSNEQFF. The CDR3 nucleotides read TGTGCCAGCAGCAAACTCCGGGCGGGGGGAAGCAATGAGCAGTTCTTC.